The sequence of this T cell receptor beta chain was determined in a study of vaccination and CD4 T cells after COVID-19. On the study more broadly: Control cultures used a CEFX viral epitope pool, an HIV-1 Nef peptide pool, or no peptide.

With regard to this clonotype: Its antigen is undetermined.

Treatment given: approximately 10-day PBMC culture with coronavirus spike peptide pools or control peptides (ViraFEST assay). Pre-COVID-19 pandemic sampling (2011-2018) yielded the unexposed donor's CD4+ T cells. Half the growth medium was swapped for new IL-2 medium on days 3 and 7. Researchers used the Oncomine TCR Beta short-read assay to sequence DNA from cultured CD4+ T cells. In TCRdb, the PCR reads were re-called with MiXCR into one record per CDR3 protein. The sample has approximately 8,000 distinct CDR3 sequences, roughly 36% seen once. Sequencing input: CD4+ T cells from blood, cultured in vitro. The receptor was isolated from a human donor in good health.

CDR3 residues: CASTQGGLSNQPQHF. Here the CDR3 DNA reads TGTGCCAGCACCCAAGGGGGCCTGAGCAATCAGCCCCAGCATTTT. This chain uses TRBV2 with TRBJ1-5, with TRBD1 matching over 7 bases. This CDR3 region has 15 residues. CDR1 and CDR2 (germline): SNHLY, FYNNEI. V shed 7 bases, J shed 1 base, and the junction held 7 bases outside the gene matches.